The 32 T cell receptor beta chains given below trace back to one sample, sequenced in a study of shared clonotypes between healthy human individuals. Naive CD8 populations comprised CD45RO-negative cells positively selected for CCR7, excluding terminally differentiated effector memory CD45RA+ cells. Clones were read by immunoSEQ multiplex PCR, and TCRdb kept only the in-frame ones, dropping some. The sample lists almost 700,000 clones, approximately 90% occurring once. Sequenced input: naive CD8+ T cells sorted from blood. These TCRs come from a man aged 30-40 years in good health.

This clone was picked up one time. V is TRBV6-6 and J is TRBJ2-7, with D tentatively TRBD2 (5 bases). The CDR3 extends over 15 amino acids. The V gene lost 6 bases and the J gene lost 6 bases, with 21 bases spanning the gap. Germline assignment: CDR1 MNHNY and CDR2 SVGAGI (reference sequence). In DNA form, the CDR3 reads TGTGCCAGCAGGCCCAGCGTCAACACGGGAACCGAGCAGTACTTC. Residues: CASRPSVNTGTEQYF.

This clone was detected a few times. The rearrangement uses TRBV27 and TRBJ2-3; D ambiguous. Germline V gives CDR1 MNHEY, CDR2 SMNVEV (reference sequence). This CDR3 comprises 12 residues. V shed 3 bases and J shed 0 bases, with 1 base lying between them. CDR3 DNA: TGTGCCAGCAGTTTTAGCACAGATACGCAGTATTTT. Encoded protein: CASSFSTDTQYF.

The rearrangement links TRBV27 to TRBJ2-1; D is undetermined. This CDR3 contains 14 residues. CDR1 is MNHEY and CDR2 is SMNVEV in the germline V gene (reference sequence). Trimming pared 7 bases from V and 1 base from J, leaving 11 bases between. This chain's CDR3 is CASIPAGSYNEQFF. CDR3 bases: TGTGCCAGCATACCCGCAGGATCCTACAATGAGCAGTTCTTC.

Of note for this clone: This sample includes further DNA sequences coding for the same CDR3. V is TRBV5-1 and J is TRBJ2-2; TRBD1 aligns across 8 bases. Looked up from germline, CDR1 is SGHRS and CDR2 is YFSETQ. The CDR3 covers 15 residues. The V gene end was trimmed by 0 bases and the J gene end by 4 bases; junction bases not matched to a gene: 2. This chain's CDR3 is CASSLGQGATGELFF. DNA of the CDR3: TGCGCCAGCAGCTTGGGGCAGGGGGCCACCGGGGAGCTGTTTTTT.

This rearrangement joins TRBV27 to TRBJ2-1; D is perhaps TRBD1 (6 bases). Trimming shortened V by 3 bases and J by 6 bases, and 12 bases separated the two germline ends. Germline CDR1 is MNHEY and CDR2 is SMNVEV (reference sequence). CDR3 length: 14 residues. The CDR3 DNA sequence: TGTGCCAGCAGTTTCTCTCAGGGGAGCAATGAGCAGTTCTTC. It codes for CASSFSQGSNEQFF.

The chain carries TRBV4-1 and TRBJ1-2; D not resolved. Per the germline V gene, CDR1 is MGHRA and CDR2 is YSYEKL. The V gene lost 1 base and the J gene lost 8 bases, with 11 bases spanning the gap. CDR3 length: 13 amino acids. As DNA, the CDR3 is TGCGCCAGCAGCCAAGCGTCAGGTCTGGGCTACACCTTC. It is translated as CASSQASGLGYTF.

A remark on this clone: The identical CDR3 is also encoded by other nucleotide sequences in the sample. The genes are TRBV5-1 and TRBJ2-7, with D perhaps being TRBD1 or TRBD2 (5 bases each). This CDR3 has 14 amino acids. V lost 0 bases to trimming and J lost 0 bases, with 7 bases between them. Germline V gives CDR1 SGHRS, CDR2 YFSETQ. DNA for the CDR3: TGCGCCAGCAGCTTGGTGGGGGACTCCTACGAGCAGTACTTC. Protein: CASSLVGDSYEQYF.

The chain carries TRBV7-9 and TRBJ1-4; D possibly corresponds to TRBD1 (5 bases). CDR3 length equals 17 residues. From germline, CDR1 is SEHNR and CDR2 FQNEAQ (reference sequence). The ends were cut back, 3 bases at V and 0 bases at J, with 14 bases in the middle. The CDR3 DNA is TGTGCCAGCAGCTTTTTTCTAGGGGTCCCAACTAATGAAAAACTGTTTTTT. Amino acid sequence: CASSFFLGVPTNEKLFF.

The V call is TRBV2, the J call TRBJ2-7; 8 nucleotides line up with TRBD2. Per germline, CDR1 SNHLY and CDR2 FYNNEI. The junction had 5 bases not matched to a gene; V was cut back by 5 bases and J by 2 bases. The CDR3 length is 14 residues. CDR3 sequence (DNA): TGTGCCAGCAGTATGACAGCGGGAGCCTACGAGCAGTACTTC. Protein product: CASSMTAGAYEQYF.

This rearrangement joins TRBV15 to TRBJ1-5, with TRBD1 matching 10 bases. This CDR3 has 17 residues. The J segment lost 2 bases and the V segment lost 5 bases, leaving 9 bases of the junction unmatched. Germline V gives CDR1 LNHNV, CDR2 YYDKDF (reference sequence). The CDR3 DNA sequence: TGTGCCACCAGCGGAGGAGCCGGGACAGGGGGCAATCAGCCCCAGCATTTT. It codes for CATSGGAGTGGNQPQHF. The complete variable domain, with remaining parts taken from reference TRBV15 and TRBJ1-5, reads DAMVIQNPRYQVTQFGKPVTLSCSQTLNHNVMYWYQQKSSQAPKLLFHYYDKDFNNEADTPDNFQSRRPNTSFCFLDIRSPGLGDTAMYLCATSGGAGTGGNQPQHFGDGTRLSIL.

CDR3 DNA sequence: TGTGCCAGCAGCCCCCACACGAGCTCCTACAATGAGCAGTTCTTC. This codes for CASSPHTSSYNEQFF. J is TRBJ2-1 and V is TRBV7-9; D remains ambiguous. Trimming left V 5 bases short and J 0 bases short, with 11 bases between. This CDR3 spans 15 amino acids. Germline V lookup: CDR1 SEHNR, CDR2 FQNEAQ (reference sequence).

This chain connects TRBV6-5 to TRBJ2-5; TRBD2 might be the D (5 bases). The CDR3 consists of 15 residues. CDR1 is MNHEY and CDR2 is SVGAGI in the germline V gene. Trimming took 1 base from V and 4 from J, leaving 13 bases between them. The chain's CDR3 is CASSYFLGGGETQYF. As DNA, the CDR3 is TGTGCCAGCAGTTACTTCCTTGGAGGCGGAGAGACCCAGTACTTC.

On this clone: An end of the junction does not agree with germline; a read error may underlie this. The rearrangement uses TRBV7-7 and TRBJ2-5; 8 nucleotides match TRBD1. The CDR3 has 15 amino acids. Germline CDR1 and CDR2: SSHAT and FNYEAQ (reference sequence). The CDR3 loop is CASSLETGGTGTQYF. The DNA of the CDR3 is TGTGCTAGCAGCTTAGAAACAGGGGGGACAGGGACCCAGTACTTC.

The gene calls are TRBV2 and TRBJ2-3; D not resolved. V was trimmed by 6 bases and J by 5 bases, leaving 21 bases between them. The CDR3 has 16 amino acids. CDR1 and CDR2 from the germline V gene are SNHLY and FYNNEI. The CDR3 bases are TGTGCCAGCAGAAATAAGGGCCCATTCCTCGAAGATACGCAGTATTTT. Its protein is CASRNKGPFLEDTQYF.

The V call is TRBV4-1, the J call TRBJ1-4; D is uncertain. From germline, CDR1 is MGHRA and CDR2 YSYEKL. The CDR3 is 16 amino acids. Trimming took off 0 bases at V and 2 bases at J, with 10 bases between the two ends. CDR3 sequence: CASSQEYTNTNEKLFF. In DNA form, the CDR3 reads TGCGCCAGCAGCCAAGAGTACACGAATACTAATGAAAAACTGTTTTTT.

This clone was counted a single time. The chain combines TRBV19 with TRBJ2-1, with D perhaps given as TRBD1 or TRBD2 (5 bases each). Germline V CDR1 and CDR2: LNHDA, SQIVND (reference sequence). This CDR3 has 15 amino acids. V dropped 4 bases and J dropped 5 bases, with 15 bases sitting between them. In DNA form, the CDR3 reads TGTGCCAGTAGTAACCGGGGCCGAGGGGACAATGAGCAGTTCTTC. Amino acid sequence: CASSNRGRGDNEQFF.

V is TRBV7-9 and J is TRBJ2-7; 8 nucleotides align to TRBD2. V was pared by 3 bases and J by 6 bases, with 1 base of the junction left unmatched. Germline V gives CDR1 SEHNR, CDR2 FQNEAQ (reference sequence). The CDR3 covers 12 residues. The CDR3, as DNA: TGTGCCAGCAGCTTCACTAGCGGCGAGCAGTACTTC. This gives the protein CASSFTSGEQYF.

V usage is TRBV7-9 and J usage is TRBJ2-1; no firm D call. The length of the CDR3 is 12 residues. Germline values: CDR1 SEHNR, CDR2 FQNEAQ (reference sequence). Between the trimmed V and J ends, which lost 6 bases and 5 bases, there was a span of 8 bases. The CDR3 protein is CASRDQNNEQFF. The CDR3 nucleotides read TGTGCCAGCAGGGACCAGAACAATGAGCAGTTCTTC.

The chain has TRBV5-5 and TRBJ1-2, with 8 bases aligning to TRBD1. The CDR3 totals 15 residues. Germline V CDR1 and CDR2: SGHKS, YYEKEE (reference sequence). V shed 4 bases, J shed 8 bases, and the junction held 13 bases outside the gene matches. CDR3 amino acids: CASSPRGQGAKGYTF. In DNA form, the CDR3 reads TGTGCCAGCAGCCCCAGGGGGCAGGGGGCGAAAGGCTACACCTTC.

The chain employs TRBV7-9 and TRBJ1-2; 11 bases are a match to TRBD1. Germline CDR1 and CDR2: SEHNR and FQNEAQ (reference sequence). This CDR3 has 19 residues. J was trimmed by 0 bases and V by 5 bases; bases with no gene match: 14. The CDR3 protein is CASSPSQDRGRQANYGYTF. CDR3 nucleotides: TGTGCCAGCAGCCCTTCTCAGGACAGGGGGCGCCAAGCTAACTATGGCTACACCTTC.

The genes are TRBV5-4 and TRBJ1-1; D is unresolved. The germline V gene encodes CDR1 SGHNT and CDR2 YYREEE (reference sequence). The CDR3 covers 13 residues. V lost 2 bases and J lost 4, with 9 bases in between. CDR3 loop: CASSLNTGTEAFF. The CDR3 nucleotides read TGTGCCAGCAGCTTAAACACCGGCACTGAAGCTTTCTTT.

Comments on this clone: The same CDR3 arises from other DNA sequences in this sample as well. The V call is TRBV9, the J call TRBJ2-3, with 10 bases lining up with TRBD2. J was trimmed by 4 bases and V by 4 bases; bases with no gene match: 6. Germline loops: CDR1 SGDLS, CDR2 YYNGEE. The CDR3 is 15 residues long. Here the CDR3 reads CASSQPGLAPDTQYF. DNA for the CDR3: TGTGCCAGCAGCCAACCGGGACTAGCGCCAGATACGCAGTATTTT.

On this clone itself: The same CDR3 can be traced to other DNA sequences in this sample. V usage is TRBV27 and J usage is TRBJ1-5; D unclear. CDR1 is MNHEY, CDR2 SMNVEV, per germline (reference sequence). CDR3 length equals 14 residues. Deletions cut 3 bases from V and 0 bases from J, with 6 bases between. The CDR3 nucleotides read TGTGCCAGCAGTTTGTCCTATAGCAATCAGCCCCAGCATTTT. This encodes CASSLSYSNQPQHF.

The V gene is TRBV7-9, the J gene TRBJ1-2, with D uncertain. Germline assignment: CDR1 SEHNR and CDR2 FQNEAQ (reference sequence). V was trimmed by 5 bases and J by 4 bases, leaving 20 bases between them. The CDR3 consists of 16 residues. The CDR3 region is CASSPPDRGTSYGYTF. The CDR3 DNA follows: TGTGCCAGCAGCCCGCCCGACCGGGGAACCTCCTATGGCTACACCTTC.

V is TRBV5-4 and J is TRBJ2-3; TRBD1 agrees at 8 bases. Germline CDR1 reads SGHNT; CDR2 reads YYREEE (reference sequence). The CDR3 consists of 15 residues. V shed 0 bases and J 6 bases; nucleotides not matched to a gene: 6. The CDR3 sequence is CASSLAARGLDTQYF. The CDR3, as DNA: TGTGCCAGCAGCTTGGCCGCCAGGGGGCTGGATACGCAGTATTTT.

This clone was counted between two and nine times. V and J are TRBV30 and TRBJ2-5; 8 bases agree with TRBD1. In germline, CDR1 is GTSNPN, CDR2 SVGIG (reference sequence). The CDR3 contains 16 residues. Trimming removed 4 bases from V and 2 bases from J; junction bases left unmatched: 12. The CDR3 sequence: CAWTAGTGRGQETQYF. CDR3 DNA: TGTGCCTGGACTGCCGGGACAGGTAGAGGGCAAGAGACCCAGTACTTC.

The gene calls are TRBV2 and TRBJ2-2; 10 bases are a match to TRBD1. This CDR3 is 16 amino acids long. Germline trimming cut 3 bases from V and 6 bases from J; bases unmatched to any gene: 7. CDR1 SNHLY and CDR2 FYNNEI come from the germline V gene. CDR3 sequence: CASSDPRDRGSGELFF. CDR3 in DNA: TGTGCCAGCAGTGACCCCCGGGACAGGGGTTCCGGGGAGCTGTTTTTT.

The genes are TRBV7-9 and TRBJ1-3, with unresolved D. Germline V CDR1 and CDR2: SEHNR, FQNEAQ (reference sequence). The V and J ends lost 3 bases and 0 bases respectively, with 3 bases between them. The CDR3 is 13 amino acids. The DNA for the CDR3 is TGTGCCAGCAGCTTGCTCTCTGGAAACACCATATATTTT. Translating it yields CASSLLSGNTIYF.

The chain uses TRBV6-5 and TRBJ1-1; D is uncertain. Looked up from germline, CDR1 is MNHEY and CDR2 is SVGAGI. This CDR3 is built from 16 residues. Trimming removed 2 bases at V and 1 base at J, with 14 bases between. CDR3 in amino acids: CASSYPREGPNTEAFF. The CDR3, as DNA: TGTGCCAGCAGTTACCCCCGAGAGGGCCCGAACACTGAAGCTTTCTTT.

The chain is built from TRBV9 and TRBJ2-1; 11 nucleotides agree with TRBD2. Looked up from germline, CDR1 is SGDLS and CDR2 is YYNGEE. The CDR3 length is 16 residues. Germline trimming cut 0 bases from V and 10 bases from J; bases unmatched to any gene: 9. This CDR3 is CASSVGGLAGGREQFF. CDR3 coding DNA: TGTGCCAGCAGCGTAGGCGGGCTAGCGGGAGGCAGGGAGCAGTTCTTC.

V is TRBV11-2 and J is TRBJ2-3; weak D call: TRBD1 (6 bases). The germline gives CDR1 SGHAT, CDR2 FQNNGV. The germline V and J ends were trimmed by 5 bases and 2 bases, with 14 bases remaining between them. This CDR3 comprises 15 residues. Written as DNA, the CDR3 is TGTGCCAGCAGCCAGGACAGCGATATCACAGATACGCAGTATTTT. Its protein is CASSQDSDITDTQYF.

V and J are TRBV10-2 and TRBJ1-4; D may be TRBD1 (6 bases). This CDR3 region has 13 residues. The V gene's germline CDR1 is WSHSY and CDR2 SAAADI. V was shortened by 9 bases and J by 3 bases, with 11 bases between the two germline ends. CDR3 DNA sequence: TGCGCCAGTGCAGGGGAACCTAATGAAAAACTGTTTTTT. It yields the protein CASAGEPNEKLFF.